Here is one T cell receptor (beta chain) with its context. Its antigen is not yet known. Nothing much larger sits one base from this clone, and base qualities are not available. Each donor gave one peripheral blood draw, averaging roughly 120 mL, which was collected into heparinised tubes. A BD FACSAria II and a panel including CD45RO, CCR7, CD25, CD127, CD95 and CD27 were used to sort naive, central memory, regulatory and stem cell-like memory CD4+ T cells. Every sorted population had a purity above 95%. Right away, PBMCs were isolated by Lymphoprep density gradient centrifugation and were stained directly, with no culture step. So that batch effects would be minimized, each experiment stained and sorted samples in pairs, pairing one healthy donor with one patient. The CDR3 goes from the cysteine to the phenylalanine over 14 residues. Just the 42-base CDR3 DNA is kept, in frame starting at base 1. The germline ends are 10 bases apart after V is trimmed by 1 base and J by 3 bases. CDR1 and CDR2, per the germline V gene, are LGHNA and YSLEER.

All of the isolated RNA was reverse transcribed with the High Capacity cDNA Reverse Transcription Kit, so expressed TCRB transcripts were sequenced. Deep immunoSEQ sequencing was performed on naive, central memory and regulatory T cell samples, with an average of about 4 million total reads per sample. Sorted cells were lysed in RLT buffer and RNA was extracted with DNase-treated RNeasy Micro or Mini kits, depending on cell number. Each cell subset was processed separately to prevent cross-contamination, with patient and healthy donor samples processed together. The immunoSEQ multiplex PCR was used to amplify TCRB sequences from cDNA, yielding 87-bp fragments that span the CDR3 region. Sequencing of the amplicons was performed on the Illumina HiSeq platform. The source study handled its data this way. Synthetic template baselines were used to correct PCR bias computationally, reads within Hamming distance 2 were collapsed, and singletons that could not be merged were discarded. By aligning reads against IMGT, V, D and J genes, CDR3 length, and insertions or deletions at six rearrangement sites were assigned. Clonotype counts were normalized to sorted cell number within each subset before computing true diversity and Gini coefficients with the tcR R package. The overlap coefficient, calculated on TCRB nucleotide sequences, was used to measure repertoire sharing. Out-of-frame TCRB sequences from naive cells were analyzed as a proxy for the pre-selection repertoire. Drawn from immuneACCESS, this table holds only the in-frame rearrangements with V and J called that TCRdb kept. Clones are partly lost; checked studies trace under half to an unresolved V gene and leave the rest unexplained. V, J and clone size reflect that table, while D and trimming were determined from the DNA. Counted in this sample were a few hundred thousand clones; roughly 22% of them appeared once. The ten largest account for around 0.029% of the sample.

The source of the sample is a study of beta chain features in type 1 diabetes (dated 2018 in TCRdb). About the investigation overall: Mean age, gender distribution, total cell number and subset yield were not different between patients and healthy donors. A total of roughly 99 million sorted cells were examined across all samples, and the number of cells per subset was strongly correlated with RNA yield. In the study, recently diagnosed type 1 diabetes patients and matched healthy donors were compared on the TCRB repertoires of their sorted circulating CD4+ T cell subsets. Naive and central memory subsets were obtained from all 30 or so donors, but regulatory and stem cell-like memory subsets were isolated from only 8 patients and about eight healthy donors.

What the study reported, not specific to this receptor: PCR may preferentially amplify shorter templates, but because patient and control samples were amplified and corrected together, any resulting skew would affect both groups equally. Fewer insertions and more nucleotide deletions at VDJ recombination sites were observed in patients with type 1 diabetes, implying thymic rearrangement abnormalities. HLA sub-analyses involved small numbers of individuals, so any influence of HLA type on TCRB rearrangement remained unresolved. Because cDNA rather than genomic DNA was sequenced, highly expressing activated cells could have been over-represented, although no difference in activation and CD3 levels was found between groups. Naive, central memory and regulatory TCRB repertoires appeared to be more alike among patients than among healthy donors. In all four CD4+ subsets, TCRB CDR3 length was moderately but significantly shorter in type 1 diabetes patients.

The sequenced material came from naive CD4+ T cells from blood. The label giving this sample's cell subset or site can be read as: true naive CD4+ T cells. The chain was built from TRBV4-3 and TRBJ2-7; the D gene remains uncertain. The receptor was derived from a woman in her forties with type 1 diabetes. In nucleotide form, the sequence is TGCGCCAGCAGCCAAGGTCTATCCGACTACGAGCAGTACTTC. It specifies CASSQGLSDYEQYF.